This T cell receptor beta chain emerged from a study of T cell responses to AZD1222 COVID-19 vaccine. This CDR3 contains 13 residues. CDR1 LGHDT and CDR2 YNNKEL come from the germline V gene (reference sequence). The V and J ends lost 0 bases and 6 bases respectively, with 6 bases between them. Of note for this clone: The same CDR3 arises from other DNA sequences in this sample as well.

Libraries were prepared by immunoSEQ multiplex PCR; TCRdb keeps only in-frame clonotypes and omits some of them. The data show 150,000 to 200,000 clones, 85% to 95% seen once. This receptor was obtained from an adult in good health. The material sequenced was peripheral blood, taken on day 0 of AZD1222 vaccination. This chain connects TRBV3-1 (or the pseudogene TRBV3-2) to TRBJ1-5; TRBD1 might be the D (6 bases). The CDR3 coding sequence is TGTGCCAGCAGCCAAGACAGGGGTCAGCCCCAGCATTTT. Translated: CASSQDRGQPQHF.